This entry is about one TCR beta chain. Germline V gene sequence: CDR1 MDHEN, CDR2 SYDVKM. The CDR3 loop spans 11 amino acids. Trimming took off 4 bases at V and 9 bases at J, with 7 bases between the two ends. Together with a sample-barcoded 5' primer, a J-beta primer mix was included in a second PCR lasting roughly 6 to 12 cycles. MiXCR, run by TCRdb on the 5' RACE reads, gives a single entry per CDR3 protein. Of approximately 1,000,000 distinct CDR3 sequences in the sample, around two fifths were seen once. These data are taken from a study of blood T cells in healthy people across ages. The V and J genes are TRBV28 and TRBJ2-1, with D unclear. The sample consisted of blood. This TCR was sampled from a man aged 18-30 years in good health. Here the CDR3 reads CASSSNAEQFF. In nucleotides, the CDR3 is TGTGCCAGCAGTTCAAACGCTGAGCAGTTCTTC.